This entry lists 24 T cell receptor beta chains sequenced from one sample in a study of shared clonotypes between healthy human individuals. Sequencing used immunoSEQ multiplex PCR; TCRdb keeps in-frame clones, though not all of them. The sample contains approximately 350,000 clones, 90% to 97% of which appear only once. Input material: memory CD8+ T cells sorted from blood. Regarding subset: CD45RO+ cells pooled with CCR7-negative TemRA cells. These TCRs come from a man aged 25-45 years in good health.

This clone has just one count. In nucleotides, the CDR3 is TGTGCCAGCAGTCGCCCATACAGGGGCAGCGGGGAGCTGTTTTTT. Its translation is CASSRPYRGSGELFF. The rearrangement joins TRBV27 to TRBJ2-2; 7 bases fit TRBD1. The V and J ends lost 5 bases and 7 bases, in that order; junction bases with no gene match: 10. The germline gives CDR1 MNHEY, CDR2 SMNVEV (reference sequence). This CDR3 has 15 residues.

In its sample, this clone was seen once. The chain is built from TRBV5-1 and TRBJ2-5; 10 nucleotides match TRBD2. CDR3 length: 15 amino acids. V shed 1 base, J shed 5 bases, and the junction held 5 bases outside the gene matches. Germline lookup yields CDR1 SGHRS and CDR2 YFSETQ. The CDR3: CASSLLAGVEETQYF. Here the CDR3 DNA reads TGCGCCAGCAGCTTGCTAGCGGGAGTAGAGGAGACCCAGTACTTC.

J is TRBJ2-3 and V is TRBV5-1; D is unclear. V lost 2 bases and J lost 0, with 13 bases in between. Germline CDR1 and CDR2: SGHRS and YFSETQ. The CDR3 loop spans 16 amino acids. The CDR3 is CASSFSGSLSTDTQYF. The CDR3 DNA sequence: TGCGCCAGCAGCTTCTCCGGCTCCCTTAGCACAGATACGCAGTATTTT.

This rearrangement joins TRBV9 to TRBJ2-7; no clear D gene. From germline, CDR1 is SGDLS and CDR2 YYNGEE. This CDR3 comprises 15 residues. V was pared by 0 bases and J by 2 bases, with 12 bases between. For the CDR3, the DNA is TGTGCCAGCAGCGTAGGGATTGACCACGCCTACGAGCAGTACTTC. Its protein is CASSVGIDHAYEQYF.

The chain uses TRBV25-1 and TRBJ1-2; D remains ambiguous. V lost 1 base and J lost 8, with 11 bases in between. The CDR3 sequence is 13 residues long. Germline V lookup: CDR1 MGHDK, CDR2 SYGVNS. CDR3 sequence: CASSESLGWGYTF. In DNA, the CDR3 is TGTGCCAGCAGTGAATCGTTGGGTTGGGGCTACACCTTC.

The chain employs TRBV25-1 and TRBJ2-5; 7 bases match TRBD1. Germline CDR1 MGHDK, CDR2 SYGVNS. This CDR3 region has 15 residues. V gave up 9 bases and J gave up 2 bases; unmatched junction bases: 12. The DNA for the CDR3 is TGTGCCAGGGGCTTGGAAACAGGGGCGCAAGAGACCCAGTACTTC. It yields the protein CARGLETGAQETQYF.

J is TRBJ2-4 and V is TRBV2; 7 nucleotides match TRBD1. The CDR3 contains 15 residues. Germline V gene sequence: CDR1 SNHLY, CDR2 FYNNEI. The V segment lost 6 bases and the J segment 4 bases; nucleotides outside the gene matches: 9. Here the CDR3 reads CASRFSSGGKNIQYF. CDR3 bases: TGTGCCAGCAGATTCTCCTCAGGGGGAAAAAACATTCAGTACTTC.

V is TRBV5-1 and J is TRBJ2-7; 8 nucleotides match TRBD2. V was pared by 0 bases and J by 4 bases, with 3 bases of the junction left unmatched. This CDR3 spans 14 amino acids. Germline CDR1 is SGHRS and CDR2 is YFSETQ. CDR3 coding DNA: TGCGCCAGCAGCTTGGTGACTAGCGTTTACGAGCAGTACTTC. As protein: CASSLVTSVYEQYF.

As for this clone: Distinct nucleotide sequences in the sample also encode this CDR3. The CDR3 spells CASSLSGTEAFF. The DNA of the CDR3 is TGTGCCAGCAGTTTGAGTGGTACTGAAGCTTTCTTT. The chain is built from TRBV28 and TRBJ1-1, with D hard to call. Germline V lookup: CDR1 MDHEN, CDR2 SYDVKM. Between the trimmed V and J ends, which lost 3 bases and 5 bases, there was a span of 7 bases. The CDR3 sequence is 12 residues long. The full variable domain, with the rest looked up from reference TRBV28 and TRBJ1-1, is DVKVTQSSRYLVKRTGEKVFLECVQDMDHENMFWYRQDPGLGLRLIYFSYDVKMKEKGDIPEGYSVSREKKERFSLILESASTNQTSMYLCASSLSGTEAFFGQGTRLTVV.

The genes are TRBV4-1 and TRBJ1-4, with D hard to call. There are 15 residues in the CDR3. The germline CDR1 and CDR2 sequences are MGHRA and YSYEKL. Trimming removed 4 bases at V and 7 bases at J, with 16 bases between. The CDR3 coding sequence is TGCGCCAGCAGCCCCGACGGTCACCCCGGTGAAAAACTGTTTTTT. It encodes CASSPDGHPGEKLFF.

Remarks on this clone: Other nucleotide sequences in the sample specify the same CDR3. The chain is built from TRBV19 and TRBJ2-7; D not resolved. The V gene lost 1 base and the J gene lost 2 bases, with 6 bases spanning the gap. Germline V gives CDR1 LNHDA, CDR2 SQIVND (reference sequence). The CDR3 extends over 13 amino acids. CDR3 sequence reads: CASSIGDTYEQYF. Here the CDR3 DNA reads TGTGCCAGTAGTATAGGGGATACCTACGAGCAGTACTTC.

The J gene is TRBJ2-1, the V gene TRBV13; 10 bases map to TRBD2. V trimming: 3 bases; J trimming: 3 bases; junction bases outside the gene matches: 2. CDR1 and CDR2 (germline): PRHDT, FYEKMQ (reference sequence). The CDR3 loop spans 15 amino acids. CDR3 sequence (DNA): TGTGCCAGCAGCTTCGGGACTAGCGTCTACAATGAGCAGTTCTTC. Translated: CASSFGTSVYNEQFF. The whole variable domain, filled in from reference TRBV13 and TRBJ2-1, reads AAGVIQSPRHLIKEKRETATLKCYPIPRHDTVYWYQQGPGQDPQFLISFYEKMQSDKGSIPDRFSAQQFSDYHSELNMSSLELGDSALYFCASSFGTSVYNEQFFGPGTRLTVL.

V is TRBV4-1 and J is TRBJ2-2, with D perhaps TRBD2 (5 bases). Germline-derived CDR1 and CDR2 are MGHRA and YSYEKL. This CDR3 spans 19 amino acids. The germline V and J ends were trimmed by 1 base and 4 bases, with 22 bases remaining between them. The CDR3 is CASSQVAIEGSGFTGELFF. The CDR3 bases are TGCGCCAGCAGCCAAGTAGCTATAGAGGGATCGGGATTCACCGGGGAGCTGTTTTTT.

V usage is TRBV19 and J usage is TRBJ1-4; TRBD1 matches at 8 bases. The CDR3 consists of 15 residues. The V and J ends lost 3 bases and 8 bases, in that order; junction bases with no gene match: 8. CDR1 is LNHDA and CDR2 is SQIVND in the germline V gene (reference sequence). The CDR3 region is CASSIIPGGVEKLFF. CDR3 coding DNA: TGTGCCAGTAGTATCATTCCAGGGGGCGTCGAAAAACTGTTTTTT.

The V call is TRBV7-9, the J call TRBJ2-7; 9 bases agree with TRBD1. Germline V gene data show CDR1 as SEHNR and CDR2 as FQNEAQ (reference sequence). The V segment lost 5 bases and the J segment 7 bases; nucleotides outside the gene matches: 12. CDR3 length: 15 amino acids. For the CDR3, the DNA is TGTGCCAGCAGCGCGCCGGACAGGGGTTCTCCGGAGCAGTACTTC. Amino acid sequence: CASSAPDRGSPEQYF.

This chain connects TRBV28 to TRBJ2-7, with D unresolved. Trimming took off 7 bases at V and 3 bases at J, with 10 bases between the two ends. The CDR3 is 12 amino acids. Germline V CDR1 and CDR2: MDHEN, SYDVKM. The CDR3 DNA reads as TGTGCCAGCACGGGCAGAGTCTACGAGCAGTACTTC. Translated: CASTGRVYEQYF. The whole variable domain, remainder taken from reference TRBV28 and TRBJ2-7, is DVKVTQSSRYLVKRTGEKVFLECVQDMDHENMFWYRQDPGLGLRLIYFSYDVKMKEKGDIPEGYSVSREKKERFSLILESASTNQTSMYLCASTGRVYEQYFGPGTRLTVT.

CDR3 nucleotides: TGTGCCAGCAGTGGGGTAGGGGGTGATCTCTACGAGCAGTACTTC. It yields the protein CASSGVGGDLYEQYF. The rearrangement uses TRBV2 and TRBJ2-7; perhaps TRBD1 as D (6 bases). Between the trimmed V and J ends, which lost 4 bases and 3 bases, there was a span of 16 bases. Germline-derived CDR1 and CDR2 are SNHLY and FYNNEI. The CDR3 is made up of 15 amino acids.

CDR3 sequence reads: CASSPGGNWPANQPQHF. The CDR3 nucleotides read TGTGCCAGCTCACCAGGGGGCAATTGGCCGGCCAATCAGCCCCAGCATTTT. This rearrangement joins TRBV18 to TRBJ1-5; the D gene is possibly TRBD1 (6 bases). This CDR3 contains 17 residues. CDR1 and CDR2 (germline): KGHSH, LQKENI. Deletions cut 2 bases from V and 3 bases from J, with 17 bases between.

The CDR3 loop is CASSGRTAYEQYF. DNA of the CDR3: TGTGCCAGCAGCGGGAGGACGGCCTACGAGCAGTACTTC. The chain joins TRBV6-6 to TRBJ2-7; the match to TRBD2 covers 7 bases. Germline CDR1 reads MNHNY; CDR2 reads SVGAGI (reference sequence). With V trimmed by 6 bases and J by 2 bases, 4 bases remained unmatched. The CDR3 has 13 amino acids.

V and J are TRBV5-8 and TRBJ2-3; tentative D call: TRBD1 (6 bases). This CDR3 is built from 15 residues. V shed 2 bases and J shed 2 bases, with 12 bases lying between them. The germline CDR1 and CDR2 sequences are SGHTS and YDEGEE. In DNA form, the CDR3 reads TGTGCCAGCAGCTTTGGACAGAGAATCACAGATACGCAGTATTTT. It codes for CASSFGQRITDTQYF.

The V gene is TRBV29-1, the J gene TRBJ2-3; 10 bases agree with TRBD1. Germline values: CDR1 SQVTM, CDR2 ANQGSEA. V dropped 2 bases and J dropped 2; count of bases not matched to a gene: 4. The CDR3 is 15 amino acids. The CDR3 spells CSVERTGGVTDTQYF. The CDR3 DNA sequence: TGCAGCGTTGAAAGGACAGGGGGAGTCACAGATACGCAGTATTTT.

The chain is built from TRBV28 and TRBJ1-2; D is unresolved. The CDR3 is 12 residues long. Trimming shortened V by 2 bases and J by 6 bases, and 7 bases separated the two germline ends. Germline V gene sequence: CDR1 MDHEN, CDR2 SYDVKM. The CDR3 coding sequence is TGTGCCAGCAGTTTAATGGAGCATGGCTACACCTTC. It specifies CASSLMEHGYTF.

V is TRBV2 and J is TRBJ1-2; D remains ambiguous. Trimming shortened V by 5 bases and J by 7 bases, and 14 bases separated the two germline ends. Germline values: CDR1 SNHLY, CDR2 FYNNEI. This CDR3 is 13 amino acids long. The CDR3 sequence: CASSLEWVRGYTF. The CDR3 DNA reads as TGTGCCAGCAGTTTGGAGTGGGTACGTGGCTACACCTTC.

This clone is a singleton in its sample. The rearrangement uses TRBV4-1 and TRBJ1-3; tentatively, D is TRBD1 (6 bases). The CDR3 consists of 17 residues. Germline V gene data show CDR1 as MGHRA and CDR2 as YSYEKL. V lost 0 bases, J lost 2 bases, and 14 bases lay in between. CDR3 amino acids: CASSQERTGWAGNTIYF. The CDR3 nucleotides read TGCGCCAGCAGCCAAGAGCGTACAGGGTGGGCTGGAAACACCATATATTTT.